The next 29 T cell receptor beta chains were all read from a single sample in a study of human T cells and chemical hapten exposure. Time point given: patch test 3, about 24 weeks after DPC sensitization. The treatment denotes: therapeutic diphenylcyclopropenone sensitization with weekly scalp DPC. TCRdb re-analysed the RACE reads in MiXCR, keeping a single row per CDR3 protein. The sample consists of some 84,000 distinct CDR3 sequences, under 14% of them appearing once. The sample consisted of whole blood, taken in connection with sensitization to the hapten diphenylcyclopropenone (DPC). Receptors were obtained from a woman between 45 and 60 years old with alopecia areata. Some clones in this sample may be carry-over from other donors' samples.

This clonotype was seen ten or more times. The chain uses TRBV5-1 and TRBJ2-1, with 11 bases identical to TRBD2. The CDR3 has 15 residues. J was trimmed by 7 bases and V by 4 bases; bases with no gene match: 7. Germline lookup yields CDR1 SGHRS and CDR2 YFSETQ. CDR3 protein: CASSPLAGGTNEQFF. The CDR3 DNA reads as TGCGCCAGCAGCCCGTTAGCGGGAGGGACGAATGAGCAGTTCTTC.

This clonotype was recorded many times. The rearrangement uses TRBV28 and TRBJ1-3, with D hard to call. The CDR3 is made up of 14 amino acids. Trimming removed 2 bases from V and 4 bases from J, with 9 bases in between. The germline CDR1 and CDR2 sequences are MDHEN and SYDVKM. The CDR3 region has the DNA TGTGCCAGCAGTTTACCCTACTCCGGAAACACCATATATTTT. Protein sequence: CASSLPYSGNTIYF.

This clonotype was seen many times. The rearrangement uses TRBV28 and TRBJ2-7, with D perhaps matching TRBD1 (6 bases). The CDR3 length is 14 residues. Germline values: CDR1 MDHEN, CDR2 SYDVKM. Trimming left V 6 bases short and J 4 bases short, with 16 bases between. The CDR3 DNA reads as TGTGCCAGCAGGGCAAACAGGGTGGCGTACGAGCAGTACTTC. Residues: CASRANRVAYEQYF.

The chain links TRBV12-3 or TRBV12-4 to TRBJ2-3, with 12 bases fitting TRBD2. J gave up 3 bases and V 6 bases, and 10 bases lay outside the gene matches. The length of the CDR3 is 17 residues. The CDR3 protein is CASSFTGTSGPTDTQYF. The DNA of the CDR3 is TGTGCCAGCAGCTTCACCGGGACTAGCGGGCCAACAGATACGCAGTATTTT.

The rearrangement uses TRBV19 and TRBJ2-1; TRBD2 might be the D (6 bases). CDR3 size: 15 residues. Germline V gives CDR1 LNHDA, CDR2 SQIVND (reference sequence). Deletions cut 5 bases from V and 7 bases from J, with 18 bases between. The CDR3 DNA is TGTGCCAGTAGTTCCACAACTTGGAGGGGAAATGAGCAGTTCTTC. Protein: CASSSTTWRGNEQFF.

The chain couples TRBV30 to TRBJ2-7; D call uncertain. This CDR3 spans 14 amino acids. Germline loops: CDR1 GTSNPN, CDR2 SVGIG (reference sequence). V lost 0 bases to trimming and J lost 0 bases, with 9 bases between them. The CDR3 loop reads CAWSVKRSSYEQYF. The CDR3 bases are TGTGCCTGGAGTGTAAAACGGAGCTCCTACGAGCAGTACTTC.

The V and J genes are TRBV4-1 and TRBJ2-7, with TRBD2 identical over 7 bases. The CDR3 has 13 amino acids. Germline V lookup: CDR1 MGHRA, CDR2 YSYEKL. After removal of 5 bases from V and 2 bases from J, the junction contained 3 bases not matched to a gene. The CDR3 DNA follows: TGCGCCAGCAGCTCTAGCGGTACCTACGAGCAGTACTTC. The encoded protein is CASSSSGTYEQYF.

This clonotype occurred a few times. The chain uses TRBV27 and TRBJ2-1; D is unclear. The CDR3 totals 17 residues. From germline, CDR1 is MNHEY and CDR2 SMNVEV (reference sequence). The germline V and J ends were trimmed by 2 bases and 4 bases, with 18 bases remaining between them. The CDR3 DNA is TGTGCCAGCAGTTTACTACCTCCTGGCTCCCTTTACAATGAGCAGTTCTTC. Amino acid sequence: CASSLLPPGSLYNEQFF.

V is TRBV27 and J is TRBJ1-2, with a possible D match to TRBD1 (6 bases). V lost 5 bases, J lost 0 bases, and 16 bases lay in between. The CDR3 contains 16 residues. Germline-derived CDR1 and CDR2 are MNHEY and SMNVEV (reference sequence). CDR3 residues: CASSIWAGASNYGYTF. The CDR3 DNA reads as TGTGCCAGCAGTATATGGGCGGGGGCCTCTAACTATGGCTACACCTTC.

This chain uses TRBV11-3 with TRBJ1-3; a weak D match, TRBD1 (5 bases). Germline lookup yields CDR1 SGHNT and CDR2 YENEEA. Trimming left V 2 bases short and J 3 bases short, with 8 bases between. The length of the CDR3 is 14 residues. The CDR3 reads CASSLSGSGNTIYF. The CDR3, as DNA: TGTGCCAGCAGCTTATCAGGGAGTGGAAACACCATATATTTT.

This sequence joins TRBV7-9 and TRBJ2-6; 8 bases map to TRBD2. The CDR3 length is 17 residues. V lost 2 bases, J lost 0 bases, and 3 bases stayed unmatched. Germline loops: CDR1 SEHNR, CDR2 FQNEAQ (reference sequence). The CDR3 loop reads CASSLYGTSSGANVLTF. The CDR3 nucleotides are TGTGCCAGCAGCTTATACGGGACTAGCTCTGGGGCCAACGTCCTGACTTTC.

In its sample, this clonotype was seen many times. The chain uses TRBV6-1 and TRBJ2-7; tentatively, D is TRBD2 (7 bases). Trimming pared 2 bases from V and 7 bases from J, leaving 18 bases between. The CDR3 has 15 residues. Germline CDR1 MNHNS, CDR2 SASEGT. The CDR3 nucleotides are TGTGCCAGCAGTGAAAGGGGGGGGCCCCCCGGGGAGCAGTACTTC. This sequence encodes CASSERGGPPGEQYF.

Only a few counts were recorded for this clonotype. The chain is built from TRBV7-8 and TRBJ1-5; D uncertain. Germline CDR1 SGHVS, CDR2 FQNEAQ. CDR3 length equals 14 residues. Trimming took off 7 bases at V and 5 bases at J, with 15 bases between the two ends. CDR3 DNA sequence: TGTGCCAGCATTGCCAGTGGGAGGGATCAGCCCCAGCATTTT. It is translated as CASIASGRDQPQHF.

This clonotype was seen ten or more times. The rearrangement links TRBV25-1 to TRBJ2-5; D is perhaps TRBD2 (5 bases). The CDR3 runs 13 residues. V was clipped by 6 bases and J by 2 bases, with 10 bases between them. Germline lookup yields CDR1 MGHDK and CDR2 SYGVNS. The chain's CDR3 is CASSGRTQETQYF. The CDR3 DNA reads TGTGCCAGCAGCGGCAGGACTCAAGAGACCCAGTACTTC.

This clonotype was seen ten or more times. The chain employs TRBV7-9 and TRBJ2-5, with 12 nucleotides matching TRBD2. The ends lost 3 bases at V and 2 bases at J; junction bases unmatched: 7. CDR1 SEHNR and CDR2 FQNEAQ come from the germline V gene (reference sequence). The CDR3 extends over 17 amino acids. The CDR3 here is CASSFPRTSGIQETQYF. CDR3 nucleotide sequence: TGTGCCAGCAGCTTCCCTCGGACTAGCGGGATACAAGAGACCCAGTACTTC.

This clonotype was counted a few times. The chain recombines TRBV6-5 with TRBJ1-5; D uncertain. Germline loops: CDR1 MNHEY, CDR2 SVGAGI. Trimming removed 7 bases at V and 3 bases at J, with 16 bases between. The CDR3 length is 15 residues. CDR3 sequence (DNA): TGTGCCAGCACCCCCGGGTCGGGGTTCAATCAGCCCCAGCATTTT. Translated: CASTPGSGFNQPQHF.

In this sample, this clonotype turned up many times. This rearrangement joins TRBV11-2 to TRBJ2-7, with 9 positions matching TRBD1. The germline V gene encodes CDR1 SGHAT and CDR2 FQNNGV. Trimming removed 1 base from V and 4 bases from J; junction bases left unmatched: 5. The CDR3 is 15 amino acids. CDR3 amino acids: CASSLVADRGYEQYF. CDR3 in DNA: TGTGCCAGCAGCTTAGTAGCGGACAGGGGATACGAGCAGTACTTC.

On this clonotype itself: A clone one base away is much larger, so this may be a read error. This chain links TRBV9 with TRBJ2-5; D remains ambiguous. Deletions cut 0 bases from V and 4 bases from J, with 13 bases between. Per germline, CDR1 SGDLS and CDR2 YYNGEE. This CDR3 has 15 residues. The CDR3 here is CASSVGVSSGETQYF. The CDR3 region has the DNA TGTGCCAGCAGCGTAGGTGTCAGTTCGGGAGAGACCCAGTACTTC.

Ten or more counts support this clonotype. The missing conserved phenylalanine or tryptophan at the end of this CDR3 makes a read error likely. The DNA is left out, because the CDR3 cannot be placed on it with certainty; the CDR3 is given as TCRdb lists it. The chain combines TRBV7-3 with TRBJ2-3; TRBD1 is the table's D call, not checked against the DNA. Both ends counted, the CDR3 spans 9 residues. In germline, CDR1 is SGHTA, CDR2 FQGTGA. The CDR3 spells CASSLGTAR.

The chain uses TRBV18 and TRBJ2-5; TRBD1 aligns across 8 bases. The CDR3 contains 13 residues. Germline loops: CDR1 KGHSH, CDR2 LQKENI. J lost 4 bases, V lost 5 bases, and 3 bases had no gene match. CDR3 in amino acids: CASSSGQVETQYF. Here the CDR3 DNA reads TGTGCCAGCTCATCGGGACAGGTAGAGACCCAGTACTTC. Filled out from reference TRBV18 and TRBJ2-5, the complete variable domain reads NAGVMQNPRHLVRRRGQEARLRCSPMKGHSHVYWYRQLPEEGLKFMVYLQKENIIDESGMPKERFSAEFPKEGPSILRIQQVVRGDSAAYFCASSSGQVETQYFGPGTRLLVL.

This clonotype was found a few times. The rearrangement links TRBV6-2 or TRBV6-3 to TRBJ2-7, with 8 bases aligning to TRBD1. This CDR3 comprises 15 residues. Trimming removed 7 bases from V and 2 bases from J; junction bases left unmatched: 10. The germline CDR1 and CDR2 sequences are MNHEY and SVGEGT. For the CDR3, the DNA is TGTGCCAGCACCCCTCCCGGGACAGGAGCCTACGAGCAGTACTTC. It is translated as CASTPPGTGAYEQYF.

This clonotype was seen repeatedly, ten times or more. V is TRBV10-3 and J is TRBJ2-7, with 11 nucleotides matching TRBD2. Germline values: CDR1 ENHRY, CDR2 SYGVKD. The CDR3 spans 14 residues. V shed 2 bases and J 6 bases; nucleotides not matched to a gene: 3. The CDR3 sequence is CAISEGSGRAEQYF. The CDR3 DNA sequence: TGTGCCATCAGTGAGGGTAGCGGGAGGGCCGAGCAGTACTTC.

This clonotype has only a few counts. The chain links TRBV20-1 to TRBJ2-2; 8 bases align to TRBD1. V lost 6 bases to trimming and J lost 1 base; unmatched junction nucleotides: 7. Germline CDR1 and CDR2: DFQATT and SNEGSKA (reference sequence). The length of the CDR3 is 15 residues. The CDR3 sequence is CSAPGDRRNTGELFF. The CDR3 DNA reads as TGCAGTGCCCCCGGGGACAGGAGGAACACCGGGGAGCTGTTTTTT.

This clonotype was observed at least ten times. The chain recombines TRBV4-2 with TRBJ2-3; 10 bases align to TRBD2. Germline V gene lookup returns CDR1 LGHNA and CDR2 YNFKEQ. CDR3 length: 17 amino acids. The J segment lost 3 bases and the V segment lost 0 bases, leaving 6 bases of the junction unmatched. The CDR3 is CASSQDALAGGTDTQYF. The CDR3 bases are TGTGCCAGCAGCCAAGATGCATTAGCGGGAGGAACAGATACGCAGTATTTT.

The chain carries TRBV5-4 and TRBJ1-5; maybe TRBD1 (5 bases). With 4 bases removed from V and 4 bases from J, the gap between germline ends came to 12 bases. Germline V gene data show CDR1 as SGHNT and CDR2 as YYREEE (reference sequence). This CDR3 has 14 residues. The CDR3 reads CASSLRGGNQPQHF. In nucleotides, the CDR3 is TGTGCCAGCAGCCTGCGGGGGGGGAATCAGCCCCAGCATTTT.

At least ten counts were recorded for this clonotype. The rearrangement joins TRBV9 to TRBJ2-3, with D possibly TRBD1 on 6 matching bases. There are 14 residues in the CDR3. In germline, CDR1 is SGDLS, CDR2 YYNGEE. The V end lost 1 base, the J end lost 2 bases, and 8 bases lay between the germline ends. The CDR3, as DNA: TGTGCCAGCAGCGTAAGGGACACCACAGATACGCAGTATTTT. Protein sequence: CASSVRDTTDTQYF.

This clonotype was observed at least ten times. The genes are TRBV2 and TRBJ2-2, with TRBD2 matching over 9 bases. Germline V CDR1 and CDR2: SNHLY, FYNNEI. Germline trimming cut 5 bases from V and 4 bases from J; bases unmatched to any gene: 5. The CDR3 extends over 15 amino acids. Here the CDR3 reads CASSPTSGGTGELFF. For the CDR3, the DNA is TGTGCCAGCAGTCCGACTAGCGGTGGCACCGGGGAGCTGTTTTTT.

In its sample, this clonotype was seen many times. The V and J genes are TRBV20-1 and TRBJ2-3; 8 bases agree with TRBD2. CDR3 length: 14 amino acids. Germline CDR1 is DFQATT and CDR2 is SNEGSKA (reference sequence). With 2 bases clipped from V and 5 bases from J, the junction kept 6 bases outside the gene matches. Here the CDR3 reads CSARKAGALDTQYF. The CDR3 DNA follows: TGCAGTGCTAGAAAAGCGGGGGCCCTAGATACGCAGTATTTT.

The V and J genes are TRBV5-6 and TRBJ2-2, with 11 bases lining up with TRBD2. Per germline, CDR1 SGHDT and CDR2 YYEEEE. This CDR3 comprises 18 residues. The V segment lost 4 bases and the J segment 5 bases; nucleotides outside the gene matches: 13. CDR3 loop: CASSPGTSGGLMTGELFF. CDR3 bases: TGTGCCAGCAGCCCGGGGACTAGCGGAGGCCTAATGACCGGGGAGCTGTTTTTT.